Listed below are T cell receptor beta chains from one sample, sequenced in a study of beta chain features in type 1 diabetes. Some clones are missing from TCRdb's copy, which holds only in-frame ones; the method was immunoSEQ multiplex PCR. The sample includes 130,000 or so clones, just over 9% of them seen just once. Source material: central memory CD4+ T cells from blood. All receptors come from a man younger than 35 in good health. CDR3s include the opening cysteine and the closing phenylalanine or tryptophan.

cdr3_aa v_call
CASSPEGQFF TRBV11-2
CASSAGADSNQPQHF TRBV9
CASSSTSGVTGELFF TRBV18
CASSVGTRSTDTQYF TRBV9
CASSRRTANNQPQHF TRBV19
CASSYRGAFGETQYF TRBV6-5
CASSPYGQGRQPQHF TRBV7-2
CATGGRYQETQYF TRBV15
CASSLQGRYGYTF TRBV6-5
CASSAGLSTDTQYF TRBV4-1
CASSLGDYGTDTQYF TRBV5-5
CSVRDSGSTGELFF TRBV29-1
CASSKDGGPSDTQYF TRBV7-9
CATQGAQETQYF TRBV6-1
CASSVSGGGAENEQFF TRBV9
CASSEAEGGYEQYF TRBV6-1
CASSLAGRDYGYTF TRBV5-4
CASSLVAGYAGELFF TRBV7-2
CASSQGTGQETQYF TRBV7-8
CASSLDHLAEYTDTQYF TRBV7-2
CASSLTGYGANVLTF TRBV7-2
CASSQFPESRSSYEQYF TRBV14
CASSLVRAGSYEQYF TRBV5-1
CASSPGLAGGQETQYF TRBV7-2
CSVEDLARSNEQFF TRBV29-1
CASTRANSYNEQFF TRBV27
CASSPLGDQPQHF TRBV5-1
CASAGRGYTF TRBV18
CASSAGQGRYNEQFF TRBV7-3
CASSQGVGQGIGELFF TRBV19
CASGTGAGANVLTF TRBV28
CASRKDSREAFF TRBV2
CASSSYGDEQFF TRBV7-2
CSARSPREQFF TRBV20-1
CASSLDTGNNSPLHF TRBV28
CASSVANSGGHTGELFF TRBV9
CASSLGVAASTDTQYF TRBV5-1
CASSSGLAGTANTGELFF TRBV5-1
CASSLRYEQYF TRBV7-2
CASSQQGGNQPQHF TRBV6-5
CASSLSPGRGDEQFF TRBV13
CASSAGTGLSYEQYF TRBV2
CASSTGGGYGYTF TRBV25-1